This TCR beta chain was sequenced for a study of post-analysis software for immune sequencing data. On the study more broadly: The disease courses spanned relapsing-remitting, secondary progressive and progressive-relapsing forms of multiple sclerosis. Whole-study results and caveats: Strong co-clustering by F measure was evident for samples that had been prepared in the same batch. Elevated frequency relative to controls characterized several TRBV segments in patients, TRBV5-6, TRBV5-1 and TRBV20-1 among them. Versus controls, multiple sclerosis patients showed significantly lower diversity (normalized Chao1).

Trimming shortened V by 0 bases and J by 2 bases, and 6 bases separated the two germline ends. The CDR3 sequence is 13 residues long. CDR1 and CDR2 from the germline V gene are DFQATT and SNEGSKA (reference sequence). As concerns this clonotype: Its antigen is unknown.

cDNA libraries for TCR beta contained unique molecular identifiers. Input amounts of roughly 0.9 to 10 million T cells were used. These gave roughly 0.5 million cDNA molecules, so each molecule approximated one T cell. TCRdb recomputed calls from the PCR reads with MiXCR, one row per CDR3 protein. The table records some 690,000 distinct CDR3 sequences, approximately 59% of them present only once. The source material was blood. This TCR derives from a girl aged 2 to 10 with multiple sclerosis. This chain connects TRBV20-1 to TRBJ2-3; D uncertain. The CDR3 nucleotides are TGCAGTGCTAGAGATTTCGACACAGATACGCAGTATTTT. It translates to CSARDFDTDTQYF.